This T cell receptor beta chain comes out of a study of T cell repertoires in cytomegalovirus infection. Study overall: Recently identified HLA-C-restricted CMV epitopes and well-studied HLA-B-restricted CMV epitopes were used by the study. Public TCR beta signatures marked donors with CMV infection and the matching HLA.

Notes on the study in general: People with CMV and the relevant HLA were identified by cumulative public TCR beta family frequency. HLA-C-restricted CMV-specific TCR beta clonotypes prevailed in the ex vivo response.

Trimming pared 2 bases from V and 4 bases from J, leaving 8 bases between. The CDR3 extends over 12 amino acids. CDR1 DFQATT and CDR2 SNEGSKA come from the germline V gene (reference sequence). With regard to this clonotype: Antigen unknown.

Using its own MiXCR run on the reads, TCRdb lists one record per CDR3 protein. Among approximately 280,000 distinct CDR3 sequences listed, about 20% were seen once. The source material was cultured PBMCs, sampled from culture after CMV antigen stimulation. This clonotype was sampled from a human donor in good health (CMV status not recorded). Some clones in this sample may be carry-over from other donors' samples. The chain carries TRBV20-1 and TRBJ2-5, with a possible D match to TRBD1 (6 bases). For the CDR3, the DNA is TGCAGTGCTAGATTAGGGGGAGAGACCCAGTACTTC. Protein sequence: CSARLGGETQYF.